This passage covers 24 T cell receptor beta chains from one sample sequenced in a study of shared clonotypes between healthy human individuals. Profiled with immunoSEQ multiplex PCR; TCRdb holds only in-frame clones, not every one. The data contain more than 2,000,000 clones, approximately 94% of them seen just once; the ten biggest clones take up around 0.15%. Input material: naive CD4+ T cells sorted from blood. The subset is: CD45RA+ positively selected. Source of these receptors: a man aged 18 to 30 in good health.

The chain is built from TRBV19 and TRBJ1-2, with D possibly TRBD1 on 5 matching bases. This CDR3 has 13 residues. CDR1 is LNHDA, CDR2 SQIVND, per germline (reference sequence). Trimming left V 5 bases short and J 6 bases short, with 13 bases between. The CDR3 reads CASSLIIQDGYTF. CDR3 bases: TGTGCCAGTAGTCTGATAATACAGGATGGCTACACCTTC.

The CDR3 sequence is CASSIVGETYEQYF. The CDR3 DNA reads as TGTGCCAGTAGTATAGTGGGGGAGACCTACGAGCAGTACTTC. The chain recombines TRBV19 with TRBJ2-7; D could derive from TRBD1 or TRBD2 (5 bases each). CDR1 and CDR2 (germline): LNHDA, SQIVND (reference sequence). V gave up 1 base and J gave up 2 bases, with 9 bases separating them. This CDR3 has 14 amino acids.

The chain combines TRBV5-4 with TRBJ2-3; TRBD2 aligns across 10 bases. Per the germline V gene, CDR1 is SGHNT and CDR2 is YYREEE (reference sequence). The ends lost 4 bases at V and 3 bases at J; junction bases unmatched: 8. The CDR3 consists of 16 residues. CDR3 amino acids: CASSPPAGGPTDTQYF. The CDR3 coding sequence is TGTGCCAGCAGCCCCCCAGCGGGAGGGCCTACAGATACGCAGTATTTT.

The CDR3 is CASAAGGAETQYF. CDR3 sequence (DNA): TGTGCCAGCGCAGCGGGAGGGGCTGAGACCCAGTACTTC. The genes are TRBV2 and TRBJ2-5; 10 positions match TRBD2. This CDR3 has 13 residues. V shed 8 bases and J 5 bases; nucleotides not matched to a gene: 5. The germline CDR1 and CDR2 sequences are SNHLY and FYNNEI.

The CDR3 coding sequence is TGTGCTAGTGGTTTCTCCTCGGGACTAGCGGGAGTTAGGTACAATGAGCAGTTCTTC. Protein product: CASGFSSGLAGVRYNEQFF. The J gene is TRBJ2-1, the V gene TRBV12-5; TRBD2 matches 14 bases. Germline V gives CDR1 LGHNT, CDR2 FRNRAP. CDR3 length equals 19 residues. The junction had 11 bases not matched to a gene; V was cut back by 3 bases and J by 4 bases.

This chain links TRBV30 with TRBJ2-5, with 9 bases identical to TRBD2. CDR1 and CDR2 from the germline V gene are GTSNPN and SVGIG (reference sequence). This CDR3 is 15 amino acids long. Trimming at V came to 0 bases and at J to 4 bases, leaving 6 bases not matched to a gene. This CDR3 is CAWSVAGGRGETQYF. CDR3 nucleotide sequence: TGTGCCTGGAGTGTAGCGGGAGGCCGGGGAGAGACCCAGTACTTC.

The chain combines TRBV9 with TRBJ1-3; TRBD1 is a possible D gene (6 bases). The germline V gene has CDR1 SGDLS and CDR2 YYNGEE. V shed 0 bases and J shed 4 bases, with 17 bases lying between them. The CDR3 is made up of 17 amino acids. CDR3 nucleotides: TGTGCCAGCAGCGTAGCACAACAGGGCCCCCTCGGAAACACCATATATTTT. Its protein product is CASSVAQQGPLGNTIYF.

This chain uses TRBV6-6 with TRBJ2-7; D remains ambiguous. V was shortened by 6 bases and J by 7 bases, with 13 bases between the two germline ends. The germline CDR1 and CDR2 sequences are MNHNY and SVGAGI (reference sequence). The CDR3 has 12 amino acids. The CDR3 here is CASSLDLGEQYF. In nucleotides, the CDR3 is TGTGCCAGCAGCTTAGACTTGGGGGAGCAGTACTTC.

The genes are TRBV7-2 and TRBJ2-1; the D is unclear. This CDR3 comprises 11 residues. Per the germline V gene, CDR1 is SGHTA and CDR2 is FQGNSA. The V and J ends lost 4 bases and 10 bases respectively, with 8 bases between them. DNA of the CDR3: TGTGCCAGCAGCTCCCTTTCGGAGCAGTTCTTC. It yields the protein CASSSLSEQFF.

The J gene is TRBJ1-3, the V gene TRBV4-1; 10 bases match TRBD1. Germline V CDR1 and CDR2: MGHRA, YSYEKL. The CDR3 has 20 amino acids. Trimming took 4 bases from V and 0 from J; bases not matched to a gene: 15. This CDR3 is CASSPFGQGGVGPSGNTIYF. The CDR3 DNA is TGCGCCAGCAGCCCATTTGGACAGGGGGGGGTAGGACCCTCTGGAAACACCATATATTTT.

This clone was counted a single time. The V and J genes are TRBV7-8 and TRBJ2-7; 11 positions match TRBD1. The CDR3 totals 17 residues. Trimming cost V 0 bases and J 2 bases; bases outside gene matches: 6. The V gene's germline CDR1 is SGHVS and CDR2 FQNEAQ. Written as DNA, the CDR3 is TGTGCCAGCAGCTTAGCGCTGGGACAGGGGGAAGCCTACGAGCAGTACTTC. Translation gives CASSLALGQGEAYEQYF.

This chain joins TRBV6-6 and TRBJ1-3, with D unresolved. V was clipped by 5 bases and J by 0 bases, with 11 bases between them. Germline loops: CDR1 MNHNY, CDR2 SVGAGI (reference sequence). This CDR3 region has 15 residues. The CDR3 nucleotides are TGTGCCAGCAGTAGGGCCCCCGACTCTGGAAACACCATATATTTT. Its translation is CASSRAPDSGNTIYF.

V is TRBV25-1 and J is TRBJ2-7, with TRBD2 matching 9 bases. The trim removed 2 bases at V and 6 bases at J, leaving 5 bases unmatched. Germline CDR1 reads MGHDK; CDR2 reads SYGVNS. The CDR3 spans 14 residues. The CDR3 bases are TGTGCCAGCAGTGAAGGCGGGAGGGGTTTCGAGCAGTACTTC. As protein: CASSEGGRGFEQYF.

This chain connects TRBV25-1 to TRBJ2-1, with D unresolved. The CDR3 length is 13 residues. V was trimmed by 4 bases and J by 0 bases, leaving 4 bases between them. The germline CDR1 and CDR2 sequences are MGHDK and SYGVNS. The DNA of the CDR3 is TGTGCCAGCAGTGCTGTCTCCTACAATGAGCAGTTCTTC. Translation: CASSAVSYNEQFF.

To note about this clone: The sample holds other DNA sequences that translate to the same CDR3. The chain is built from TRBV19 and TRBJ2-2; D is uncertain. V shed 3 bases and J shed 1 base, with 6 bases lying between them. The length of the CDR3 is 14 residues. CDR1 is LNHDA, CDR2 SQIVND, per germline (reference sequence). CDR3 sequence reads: CASSIWGNTGELFF. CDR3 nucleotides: TGTGCCAGTAGTATCTGGGGGAACACCGGGGAGCTGTTTTTT.

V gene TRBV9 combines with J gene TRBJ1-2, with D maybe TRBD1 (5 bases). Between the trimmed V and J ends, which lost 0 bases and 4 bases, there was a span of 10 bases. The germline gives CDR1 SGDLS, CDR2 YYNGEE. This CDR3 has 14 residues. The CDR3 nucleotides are TGTGCCAGCAGCGTAGCTGGGGCTCGCTATGGCTACACCTTC. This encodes CASSVAGARYGYTF.

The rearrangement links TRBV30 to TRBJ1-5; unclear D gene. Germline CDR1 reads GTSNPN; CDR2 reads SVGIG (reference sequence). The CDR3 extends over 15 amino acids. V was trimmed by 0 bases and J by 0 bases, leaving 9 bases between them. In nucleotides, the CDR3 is TGTGCCTGGAGTGTAATGATGCCTAGCAATCAGCCCCAGCATTTT. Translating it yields CAWSVMMPSNQPQHF.

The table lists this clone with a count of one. In nucleotides, the CDR3 is TGTGCCAGCTCACCCGGGACAGCGGAGGGTTCCGGCTACACCTTC. It specifies CASSPGTAEGSGYTF. The chain carries TRBV18 and TRBJ1-2, with 7 nucleotides matching TRBD1. The germline V gene encodes CDR1 KGHSH and CDR2 LQKENI. Trimming cost V 3 bases and J 8 bases; bases outside gene matches: 12. The CDR3 length is 15 residues.

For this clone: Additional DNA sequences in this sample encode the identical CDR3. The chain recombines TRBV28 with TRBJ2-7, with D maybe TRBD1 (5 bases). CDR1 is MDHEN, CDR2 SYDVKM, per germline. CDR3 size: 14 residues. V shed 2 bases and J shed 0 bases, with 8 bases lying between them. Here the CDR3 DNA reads TGTGCCAGCAGTTTACCGCAGGGCTCCTACGAGCAGTACTTC. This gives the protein CASSLPQGSYEQYF.

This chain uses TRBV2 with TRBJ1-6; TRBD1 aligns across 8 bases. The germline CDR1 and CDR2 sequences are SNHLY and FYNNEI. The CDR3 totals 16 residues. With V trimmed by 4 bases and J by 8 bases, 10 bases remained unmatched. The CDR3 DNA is TGTGCCAGCAGTGGGGGGGACAGGCAAGGTCATTCACCCCTCCACTTT. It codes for CASSGGDRQGHSPLHF.

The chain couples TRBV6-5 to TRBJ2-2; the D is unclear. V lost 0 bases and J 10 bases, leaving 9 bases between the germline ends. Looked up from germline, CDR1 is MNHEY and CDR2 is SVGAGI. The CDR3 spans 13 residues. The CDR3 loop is CASSYSRNEELFF. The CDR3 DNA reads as TGTGCCAGCAGTTACTCGAGAAACGAGGAGCTGTTTTTT.

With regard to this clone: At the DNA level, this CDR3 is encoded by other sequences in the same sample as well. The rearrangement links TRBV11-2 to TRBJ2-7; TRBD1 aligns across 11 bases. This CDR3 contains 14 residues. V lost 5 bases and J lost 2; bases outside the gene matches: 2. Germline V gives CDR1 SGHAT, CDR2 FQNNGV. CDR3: CASSLDRGPYEQYF. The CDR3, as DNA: TGTGCCAGCAGCCTGGACAGGGGGCCCTACGAGCAGTACTTC.

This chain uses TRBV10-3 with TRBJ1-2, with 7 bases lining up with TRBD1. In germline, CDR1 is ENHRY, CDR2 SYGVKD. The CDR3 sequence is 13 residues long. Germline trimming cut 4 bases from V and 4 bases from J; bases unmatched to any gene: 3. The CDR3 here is CAISAGQTYGYTF. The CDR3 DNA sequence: TGTGCCATCAGTGCGGGACAGACCTATGGCTACACCTTC.

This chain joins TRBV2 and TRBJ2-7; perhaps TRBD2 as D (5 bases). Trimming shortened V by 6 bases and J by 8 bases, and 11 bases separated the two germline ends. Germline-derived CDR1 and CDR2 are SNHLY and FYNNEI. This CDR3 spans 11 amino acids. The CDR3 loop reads CASSDREKQYF. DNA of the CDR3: TGTGCCAGCAGCGACCGGGAAAAGCAGTACTTC.